These 31 T cell receptor beta chains came from one sample sequenced in a study of T cell changes during pregnancy in multiple sclerosis. Assay: immunoSEQ multiplex PCR; the TCRdb copy retains only in-frame clones and omits some. The top ten clones hold 0.5% of a sample with tens of thousands of clones, around 92% of them seen once. Sequences were derived from CD4+ T cells from peripheral blood mononuclear cells, sampled in the second trimester of pregnancy. These receptors were taken from a female donor in good health, enrolled as a control in a pregnancy study.

This sequence joins TRBV2 and TRBJ2-7; TRBD2 might be the D (6 bases). CDR3 length equals 13 residues. Deletions cut 4 bases from V and 7 bases from J, with 14 bases between. Germline V CDR1 and CDR2: SNHLY, FYNNEI. The CDR3 bases are TGTGCCAGCAGTGTTGAGACTAGAGGGGAGCAGTACTTC. Its translation: CASSVETRGEQYF.

The gene calls are TRBV15 and TRBJ1-1, with D perhaps TRBD1 (6 bases). V lost 1 base to trimming and J lost 9 bases, with 9 bases between them. Germline CDR1 reads LNHNV; CDR2 reads YYDKDF (reference sequence). The CDR3 is made up of 12 amino acids. The CDR3 DNA reads as TGTGCCACCAGCAGAGTTCGGGACAAAGCTTTCTTT. This sequence encodes CATSRVRDKAFF.

The chain couples TRBV2 to TRBJ2-5, with D perhaps matching TRBD2 (6 bases). V lost 7 bases and J lost 2, with 23 bases in between. Germline CDR1 reads SNHLY; CDR2 reads FYNNEI. The CDR3 runs 17 residues. CDR3 nucleotide sequence: TGTGCCAGCACCCGGTCCGAGCCGGGACTGACTCAAGAGACCCAGTACTTC. It translates to CASTRSEPGLTQETQYF.

The genes are TRBV10-3 and TRBJ2-1, with TRBD1 identical over 7 bases. CDR1 is ENHRY and CDR2 is SYGVKD in the germline V gene. CDR3 length: 15 residues. V lost 6 bases and J lost 2; bases outside the gene matches: 7. In DNA form, the CDR3 reads TGTGCCATCAGCAAAACAGGGGATCCCTACAATGAGCAGTTCTTC. Translated, it gives CAISKTGDPYNEQFF.

The chain joins TRBV28 to TRBJ1-4; 7 bases map to TRBD1. The CDR3 has 18 amino acids. Trimming removed 6 bases from V and 7 bases from J; junction bases left unmatched: 20. CDR1 and CDR2 (germline): MDHEN, SYDVKM. The CDR3 nucleotides are TGTGCCAGCAGCCGAAAACAGGGGATTTATATTTTTGGTGAAAAACTGTTTTTT. Translating it yields CASSRKQGIYIFGEKLFF.

The chain carries TRBV18 and TRBJ2-2; D is possibly TRBD1 (5 bases). The CDR3 spans 13 residues. V lost 4 bases and J 4 bases, leaving 7 bases between the germline ends. The V gene's germline CDR1 is KGHSH and CDR2 LQKENI. The CDR3 loop is CASSRRGTGELFF. In nucleotides, the CDR3 is TGTGCCAGCTCACGAAGGGGCACCGGGGAGCTGTTTTTT.

The genes are TRBV10-3 and TRBJ1-1; D not certain. Germline V CDR1 and CDR2: ENHRY, SYGVKD. Trimming stripped 3 bases from V and 4 bases from J, with 9 bases between. This CDR3 comprises 13 residues. The DNA for the CDR3 is TGTGCCATCAGTGATCGGGTATCCACTGAAGCTTTCTTT. It is translated as CAISDRVSTEAFF.

This clone appeared once. The rearrangement links TRBV11-2 to TRBJ2-2; 7 bases map to TRBD1. The V gene's germline CDR1 is SGHAT and CDR2 FQNNGV. The length of the CDR3 is 16 residues. J lost 5 bases, V lost 3 bases, and 9 bases had no gene match. CDR3 in DNA: TGTGCCAGCAGCTTCTTCGGGACAGAGGGGACCGGGGAGCTGTTTTTT. As protein: CASSFFGTEGTGELFF.

This chain joins TRBV5-5 and TRBJ1-2; D gene ambiguous. V lost 0 bases to trimming and J lost 8 bases, with 14 bases between them. Germline V gives CDR1 SGHKS, CDR2 YYEKEE (reference sequence). The CDR3 consists of 14 residues. The DNA for the CDR3 is TGTGCCAGCAGCTTGGTTGGCTCTCCATCGGGCTACACCTTC. Translated, it gives CASSLVGSPSGYTF.

This clone has just one count. In DNA form, the CDR3 reads TGTGCCAGTATAGGACTAGCTTCGAACACCGGGGAGCTGTTTTTT. Amino acid sequence: CASIGLASNTGELFF. The V call is TRBV19, the J call TRBJ2-2; 8 bases are shared with TRBD2. CDR1 and CDR2 from the germline V gene are LNHDA and SQIVND (reference sequence). The CDR3 is 15 amino acids. J was trimmed by 0 bases and V by 7 bases; bases with no gene match: 4.

The chain carries TRBV6-5 and TRBJ2-3, with TRBD1 identical over 9 bases. V lost 0 bases, J lost 4 bases, and 5 bases stayed unmatched. CDR1 is MNHEY, CDR2 SVGAGI, per germline. The CDR3 runs 16 residues. The DNA for the CDR3 is TGTGCCAGCAGTTACTCGGGACAGGGTTCCGCAGATACGCAGTATTTT. Translation gives CASSYSGQGSADTQYF.

J is TRBJ2-1 and V is TRBV28, with D possibly TRBD2 on 6 matching bases. The CDR3 spans 14 residues. Germline lookup yields CDR1 MDHEN and CDR2 SYDVKM. The ends were cut back, 4 bases at V and 2 bases at J, with 9 bases in the middle. The CDR3 coding sequence is TGTGCCAGCAGTTCGGGCGGGACCTACAATGAGCAGTTCTTC. Translated: CASSSGGTYNEQFF. Looking up the rest from reference TRBV28 and TRBJ2-1 gives the full variable domain: DVKVTQSSRYLVKRTGEKVFLECVQDMDHENMFWYRQDPGLGLRLIYFSYDVKMKEKGDIPEGYSVSREKKERFSLILESASTNQTSMYLCASSSGGTYNEQFFGPGTRLTVL.

This rearrangement joins TRBV28 to TRBJ2-5, with 8 bases aligning to TRBD1. CDR3 length: 15 residues. V shed 6 bases and J 6 bases; nucleotides not matched to a gene: 12. Germline lookup yields CDR1 MDHEN and CDR2 SYDVKM. The DNA for the CDR3 is TGTGCCAGCAGCAGCCCCACAGGGGGGAGACAGACCCAGTACTTC. Translation gives CASSSPTGGRQTQYF.

This clone was recorded a few times. V gene TRBV15 combines with J gene TRBJ2-1, with a weak D call TRBD1 (6 bases). V dropped 5 bases and J dropped 0 bases, with 11 bases sitting between them. This CDR3 is 15 amino acids long. Germline V CDR1 and CDR2: LNHNV, YYDKDF (reference sequence). CDR3 DNA: TGTGCCACCAGCGGCGACAGGCGCTCCTACAATGAGCAGTTCTTC. Protein sequence: CATSGDRRSYNEQFF. Full variable domain (rest looked up from reference TRBV15 and TRBJ2-1): DAMVIQNPRYQVTQFGKPVTLSCSQTLNHNVMYWYQQKSSQAPKLLFHYYDKDFNNEADTPDNFQSRRPNTSFCFLDIRSPGLGDTAMYLCATSGDRRSYNEQFFGPGTRLTVL.

This chain links TRBV7-6 with TRBJ1-4, with D tentatively TRBD1 (6 bases). Germline CDR1 reads SGHVS; CDR2 reads FNYEAQ. The length of the CDR3 is 16 residues. Trimming removed 2 bases at V and 0 bases at J, with 10 bases between. Here the CDR3 reads CASSLRGGTTNEKLFF. The CDR3 coding sequence is TGTGCCAGCAGCTTAAGGGGGGGGACAACTAATGAAAAACTGTTTTTT.

V gene TRBV30 combines with J gene TRBJ1-4; D gene unclear. The CDR3 sequence is 13 residues long. The V and J ends lost 0 bases and 8 bases respectively, with 10 bases between them. Germline V gene sequence: CDR1 GTSNPN, CDR2 SVGIG (reference sequence). In nucleotides, the CDR3 is TGTGCCTGGAGTGTATCCGCAGTGGAAAAACTGTTTTTT. This codes for CAWSVSAVEKLFF.

The V and J genes are TRBV5-1 and TRBJ1-3; possibly TRBD1 for D (6 bases). CDR3 length equals 14 residues. Germline CDR1 SGHRS, CDR2 YFSETQ. V was cut by 4 bases and J by 8 bases, with 16 bases left in between. The CDR3 DNA is TGCGCCAGCAGCCGGGCCCTCGAGGGGGACACCATATATTTT. Translation gives CASSRALEGDTIYF.

The rearrangement links TRBV5-1 to TRBJ1-2; D is undetermined. The CDR3 has 15 residues. From germline, CDR1 is SGHRS and CDR2 YFSETQ. V lost 2 bases and J lost 2, with 13 bases in between. The CDR3 spells CASSFIAGSNYGYTF. The DNA for the CDR3 is TGCGCCAGCAGCTTTATTGCGGGGAGCAACTATGGCTACACCTTC.

The rearrangement joins TRBV6-1 to TRBJ1-1, with D perhaps matching TRBD1 (5 bases). Trimming stripped 7 bases from V and 4 bases from J, with 16 bases between. Germline V gives CDR1 MNHNS, CDR2 SASEGT. The CDR3 contains 14 residues. The CDR3 sequence is CASTRGGSVTEAFF. For the CDR3, the DNA is TGTGCCAGCACCCGCGGGGGAAGCGTCACTGAAGCTTTCTTT.

The V call is TRBV27, the J call TRBJ2-2, with D maybe TRBD1 (6 bases). The V end lost 7 bases, the J end lost 7 bases, and 22 bases lay between the germline ends. Germline V gene lookup returns CDR1 MNHEY and CDR2 SMNVEV (reference sequence). This CDR3 is 16 amino acids long. The CDR3 protein is CASTFLQGRQDGELFF. The CDR3 DNA is TGTGCCAGCACCTTCTTACAGGGACGGCAGGACGGGGAGCTGTTTTTT.

The chain has TRBV7-4 and TRBJ1-4, with D unclear. CDR3 length: 14 amino acids. Germline CDR1 and CDR2: SGHVT and SQSDAQ. Trimming took 5 bases from V and 5 from J, leaving 12 bases between them. CDR3 sequence reads: CASSPGRLNEKLFF. Written as DNA, the CDR3 is TGTGCCAGCAGCCCGGGGAGACTCAATGAAAAACTGTTTTTT.

The V and J genes are TRBV15 and TRBJ2-1, with 13 bases that match TRBD2. This CDR3 spans 16 amino acids. The germline gives CDR1 LNHNV, CDR2 YYDKDF (reference sequence). Trimming removed 1 base from V and 4 bases from J; junction bases left unmatched: 1. Here the CDR3 reads CATSRVGLAGYNEQFF. The CDR3 DNA follows: TGTGCCACCAGCAGAGTGGGACTAGCGGGGTACAATGAGCAGTTCTTC.

The V and J genes are TRBV6-1 and TRBJ2-7; D is unclear. CDR1 is MNHNS and CDR2 is SASEGT in the germline V gene. The CDR3 covers 12 residues. V lost 6 bases and J lost 2, with 8 bases in between. The DNA for the CDR3 is TGTGCCAGCAGAAGCTTAGCCTACGAGCAGTACTTC. Amino acid sequence: CASRSLAYEQYF.

The chain combines TRBV7-3 with TRBJ2-1; TRBD2 is a possible D gene (6 bases). This CDR3 comprises 15 residues. The V gene's germline CDR1 is SGHTA and CDR2 FQGTGA. Between the trimmed V and J ends, which lost 0 bases and 9 bases, there was a span of 15 bases. Here the CDR3 DNA reads TGTGCCAGCAGCTTAACCGGGACGGGGGTCGCTGAGCAGTTCTTC. It encodes CASSLTGTGVAEQFF.

CDR3 sequence reads: CASSVGRTSSGNTIYF. In nucleotides, the CDR3 is TGTGCCAGCAGCGTAGGCCGCACAAGCTCTGGAAACACCATATATTTT. The rearrangement links TRBV9 to TRBJ1-3; D call uncertain. The germline V and J ends were trimmed by 0 bases and 0 bases, with 10 bases remaining between them. CDR3 length equals 16 residues. Germline V gene data show CDR1 as SGDLS and CDR2 as YYNGEE.

The chain uses TRBV5-4 and TRBJ2-3, with 8 bases aligning to TRBD2. From germline, CDR1 is SGHNT and CDR2 YYREEE (reference sequence). J was trimmed by 6 bases and V by 3 bases; bases with no gene match: 9. The CDR3 contains 15 residues. CDR3 residues: CASSSPGGDWDTQYF. CDR3 nucleotides: TGTGCCAGCAGCTCGCCGGGGGGGGATTGGGATACGCAGTATTTT. The full variable domain, in which reference TRBV5-4 and TRBJ2-3 provide the parts outside the CDR3, is ETGVTQSPTHLIKTRGQQVTLRCSSQSGHNTVSWYQQALGQGPQFIFQYYREEENGRGNFPPRFSGLQFPNYSSELNVNALELDDSALYLCASSSPGGDWDTQYFGPGTRLTVL.

The rearrangement uses TRBV5-1 and TRBJ2-5; TRBD1 matches 7 bases. Germline-derived CDR1 and CDR2 are SGHRS and YFSETQ. The CDR3 has 14 amino acids. Losses at the gene ends were 0 bases for V and 7 bases for J; bases not matched to a gene: 6. In nucleotides, the CDR3 is TGCGCCAGCAGCTTGGCCCGACAGGGTGGGACCCAGTACTTC. This sequence encodes CASSLARQGGTQYF.

CDR3 bases: TGCGCCAGCAGCTTGGTCCCAGGGGGGTCGAACACTGAAGCTTTCTTT. Encoded protein: CASSLVPGGSNTEAFF. This sequence joins TRBV5-1 and TRBJ1-1; 7 nucleotides line up with TRBD1. J was trimmed by 1 base and V by 0 bases; bases with no gene match: 6. The CDR3 loop spans 16 amino acids. Germline V lookup: CDR1 SGHRS, CDR2 YFSETQ.

This clone appeared a single time. The chain joins TRBV7-9 to TRBJ2-7, with D tentatively TRBD2 (5 bases). V lost 0 bases and J 3 bases, leaving 9 bases between the germline ends. The germline CDR1 and CDR2 sequences are SEHNR and FQNEAQ (reference sequence). The CDR3 runs to 14 residues. This CDR3 is CASSLAGEIYEQYF. The CDR3 region has the DNA TGTGCCAGCAGCTTAGCGGGAGAGATCTACGAGCAGTACTTC.

The DNA for the CDR3 is TGTGCCAGCAGGGGACAAGCGGTTCAGCCCCAGCATTTT. It specifies CASRGQAVQPQHF. This rearrangement joins TRBV6-1 to TRBJ1-5, with a possible D match to TRBD1 (6 bases). From germline, CDR1 is MNHNS and CDR2 SASEGT. V lost 6 bases, J lost 6 bases, and 12 bases lay in between. The CDR3 spans 13 residues.

The chain combines TRBV5-1 with TRBJ2-7; 7 bases match TRBD2. Germline CDR1 reads SGHRS; CDR2 reads YFSETQ. The CDR3 has 15 residues. The ends lost 0 bases at V and 2 bases at J; junction bases unmatched: 5. CDR3 sequence: CASSLASSGTYEQYF. For the CDR3, the DNA is TGCGCCAGCAGCTTGGCTTCTAGCGGAACCTACGAGCAGTACTTC.